This T cell receptor beta chain came from a study of blood T cell repertoires in COVID-19. Study context: Sites in the United States, Italy and Spain provided acute and convalescent COVID-19 samples.

Cohort 3 recovery required two negative PCRs, clearance, or symptom resolution. The V gene's germline CDR1 is KGHDR and CDR2 SFDVKD. This CDR3 spans 15 amino acids. The V and J ends lost 3 bases and 9 bases, in that order; junction bases with no gene match: 5. Generated by immunoSEQ multiplex PCR, the TCRdb table keeps only in-frame clones and is missing some. The sample carries about 480,000 clones, 70% to 90% recorded once. The sample consisted of PBMCs or T cells enriched from blood (not recorded which). The chain carries TRBV24-1 and TRBJ2-1; 12 bases match TRBD2. The TCR was taken from a middle-aged woman who had recovered from COVID-19. The DNA for the CDR3 is TGTGCCACCAGTGATACGGGACTAGCGGGTGGTGAGCAGTTCTTC. This gives the protein CATSDTGLAGGEQFF.